This entry is about one TCR beta chain. What it binds is not known. This record belongs to a study of a mutant IDH1 vaccine in newly diagnosed glioma. The time point denotes: week 35, safety follow-up. In the vaccine, a single dose held 300 ug of the mutant IDH1 20-mer peptide, along with topical imiquimod. Vaccination of patients was performed eight times, in weeks 1, 3, 5, 7, 11, 15, 19 and 23. Tumors from donors were new WHO grade 3 or 4 IDH1-mutant astrocytomas with ATRX loss. The length of the CDR3 is 13 residues. The V end lost 0 bases, the J end lost 3 bases, and 6 bases lay between the germline ends. CDR1 is SGHAT and CDR2 is FQNNGV in the germline V gene. Some clones are missing from TCRdb's copy, which holds only in-frame ones; the method was immunoSEQ multiplex PCR. The sample gives about 68,000 clones, 84% of which show up once; 10% to 15% is in the top ten.

The specimen comprised PBMCs, sampled from a glioma patient whose treatment included an IDH1 peptide vaccine. This sequence originates from a man between 18 and 29 years old with glioma. V and J are TRBV11-2 and TRBJ2-7; D is ambiguous. CDR3 DNA sequence: TGTGCCAGCAGCTTAGACAGAATCTACGAGCAGTACTTC. This codes for CASSLDRIYEQYF. Supplemented by reference TRBV11-2 and TRBJ2-7, the full variable domain reads EAGVAQSPRYKIIEKRQSVAFWCNPISGHATLYWYQQILGQGPKLLIQFQNNGVVDDSQLPKDRFSAERLKGVDSTLKIQPAKLEDSAVYLCASSLDRIYEQYFGPGTRLTVT.